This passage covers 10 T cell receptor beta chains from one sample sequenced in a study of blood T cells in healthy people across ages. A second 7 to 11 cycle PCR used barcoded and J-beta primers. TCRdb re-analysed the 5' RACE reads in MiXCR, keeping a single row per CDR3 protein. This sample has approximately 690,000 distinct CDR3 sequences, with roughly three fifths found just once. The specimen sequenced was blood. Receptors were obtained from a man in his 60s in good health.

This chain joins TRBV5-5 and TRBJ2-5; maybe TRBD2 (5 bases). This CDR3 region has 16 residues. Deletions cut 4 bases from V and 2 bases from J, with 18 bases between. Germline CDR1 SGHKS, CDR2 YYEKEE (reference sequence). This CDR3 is CASSRGGGSIQETQYF. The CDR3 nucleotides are TGTGCCAGCAGCCGCGGCGGAGGATCCATTCAAGAGACCCAGTACTTC.

CDR3 protein: CASSPGRANEKLFF. The CDR3 coding sequence is TGTGCCAGCAGCCCCGGGCGGGCTAATGAAAAACTGTTTTTT. The J gene is TRBJ1-4, the V gene TRBV7-9; D remains ambiguous. Germline lookup yields CDR1 SEHNR and CDR2 FQNEAQ (reference sequence). V was pared by 5 bases and J by 3 bases, with 10 bases between. The CDR3 contains 14 residues. The entire variable domain, with the rest obtained from reference TRBV7-9 and TRBJ1-4, is as follows: DTGVSQNPRHKITKRGQNVTFRCDPISEHNRLYWYRQTLGQGPEFLTYFQNEAQLEKSRLLSDRFSAERPKGSFSTLEIQRTEQGDSAMYLCASSPGRANEKLFFGSGTQLSVL.

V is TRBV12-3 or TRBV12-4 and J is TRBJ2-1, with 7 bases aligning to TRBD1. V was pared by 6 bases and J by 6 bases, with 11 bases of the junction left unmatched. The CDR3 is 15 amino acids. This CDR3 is CASRAPGTVCNEQFF. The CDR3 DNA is TGTGCCAGCAGGGCACCCGGGACAGTCTGCAATGAGCAGTTCTTC.

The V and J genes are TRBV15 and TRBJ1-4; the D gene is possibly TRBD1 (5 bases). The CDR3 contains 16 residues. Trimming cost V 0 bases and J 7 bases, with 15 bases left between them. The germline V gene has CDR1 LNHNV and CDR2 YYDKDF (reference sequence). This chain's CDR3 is CATSRDPGGRGEKLFF. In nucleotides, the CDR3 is TGTGCCACCAGCAGAGATCCTGGGGGACGAGGTGAAAAACTGTTTTTT.

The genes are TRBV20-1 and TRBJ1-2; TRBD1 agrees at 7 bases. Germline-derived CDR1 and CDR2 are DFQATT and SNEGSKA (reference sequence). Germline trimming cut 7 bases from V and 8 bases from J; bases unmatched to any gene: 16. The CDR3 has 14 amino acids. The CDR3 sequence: CSGTPTGRGGGYTF. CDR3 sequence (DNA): TGCAGTGGTACCCCGACAGGGAGGGGAGGCGGCTACACCTTC.

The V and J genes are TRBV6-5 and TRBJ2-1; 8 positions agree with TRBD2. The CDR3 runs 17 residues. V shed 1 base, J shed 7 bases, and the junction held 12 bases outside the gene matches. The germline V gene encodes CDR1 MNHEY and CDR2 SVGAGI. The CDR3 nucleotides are TGTGCCAGCAGTTACTATGCGGCGCTAGCGGGCGAGAATGAGCAGTTCTTC. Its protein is CASSYYAALAGENEQFF.

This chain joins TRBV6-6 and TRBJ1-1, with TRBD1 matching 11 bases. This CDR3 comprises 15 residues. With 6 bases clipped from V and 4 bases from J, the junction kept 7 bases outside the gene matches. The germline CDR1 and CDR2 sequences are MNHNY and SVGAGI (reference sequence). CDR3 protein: CASRPGQGAPTEAFF. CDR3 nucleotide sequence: TGTGCCAGCAGACCTGGACAGGGGGCGCCCACTGAAGCTTTCTTT.

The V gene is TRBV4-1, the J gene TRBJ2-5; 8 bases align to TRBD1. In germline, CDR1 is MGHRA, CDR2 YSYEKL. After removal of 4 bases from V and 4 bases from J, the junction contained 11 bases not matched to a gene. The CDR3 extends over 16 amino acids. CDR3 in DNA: TGCGCCAGCAGCCCCGGAAGACAGGGGATGGGAGAGACCCAGTACTTC. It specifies CASSPGRQGMGETQYF.

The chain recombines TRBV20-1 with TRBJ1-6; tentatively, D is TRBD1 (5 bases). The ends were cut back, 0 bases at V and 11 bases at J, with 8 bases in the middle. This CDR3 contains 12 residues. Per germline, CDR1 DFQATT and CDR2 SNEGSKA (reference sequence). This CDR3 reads CSAREGPAPLHF. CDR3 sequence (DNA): TGCAGTGCTAGAGAGGGACCCGCACCCCTCCACTTT.

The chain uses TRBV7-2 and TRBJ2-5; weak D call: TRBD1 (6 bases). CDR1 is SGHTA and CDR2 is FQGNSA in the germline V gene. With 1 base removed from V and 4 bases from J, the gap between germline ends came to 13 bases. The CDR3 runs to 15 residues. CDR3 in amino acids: CASSLGGTGRETQYF. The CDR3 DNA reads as TGTGCCAGCAGCTTAGGGGGAACAGGGAGAGAGACCCAGTACTTC.